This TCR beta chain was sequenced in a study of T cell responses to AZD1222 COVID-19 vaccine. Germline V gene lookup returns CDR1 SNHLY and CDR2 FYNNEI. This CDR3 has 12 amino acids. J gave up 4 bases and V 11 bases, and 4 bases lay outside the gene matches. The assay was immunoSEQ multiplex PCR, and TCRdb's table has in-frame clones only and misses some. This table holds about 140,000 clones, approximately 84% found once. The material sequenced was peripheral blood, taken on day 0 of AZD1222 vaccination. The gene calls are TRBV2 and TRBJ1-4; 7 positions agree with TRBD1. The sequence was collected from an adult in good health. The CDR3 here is CASGTVNEKLFF. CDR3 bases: TGTGCCTCCGGGACAGTTAATGAAAAACTGTTTTTT.